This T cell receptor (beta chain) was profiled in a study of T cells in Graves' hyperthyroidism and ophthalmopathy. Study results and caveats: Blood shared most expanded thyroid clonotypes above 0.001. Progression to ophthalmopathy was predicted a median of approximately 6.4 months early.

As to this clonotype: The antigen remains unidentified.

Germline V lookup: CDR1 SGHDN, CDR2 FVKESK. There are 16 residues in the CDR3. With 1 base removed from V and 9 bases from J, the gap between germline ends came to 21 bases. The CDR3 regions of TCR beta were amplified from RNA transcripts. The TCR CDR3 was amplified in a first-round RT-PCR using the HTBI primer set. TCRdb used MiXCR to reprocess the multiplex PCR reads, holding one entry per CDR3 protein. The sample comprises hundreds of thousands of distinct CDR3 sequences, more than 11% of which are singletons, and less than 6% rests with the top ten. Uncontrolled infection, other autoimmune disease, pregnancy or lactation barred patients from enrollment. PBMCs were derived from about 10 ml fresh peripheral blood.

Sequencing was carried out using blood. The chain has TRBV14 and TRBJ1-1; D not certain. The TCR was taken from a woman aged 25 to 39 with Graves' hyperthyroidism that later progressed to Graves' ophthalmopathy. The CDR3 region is CASSQVFHGGRVQAFF. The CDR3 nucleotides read TGTGCCAGCAGCCAAGTGTTTCATGGAGGGAGGGTCCAAGCTTTCTTT.